This TCR beta chain was obtained from a study of molecular identifiers for immune sequencing clone quantification. For the study at large: For replicates, RNA isolated from roughly 21,000 or 96,000 naive CD8 cells was divided into five portions, of which four were sequenced.

The CDR3 runs 10 residues. V lost 4 bases and J lost 6, with 7 bases in between. Per germline, CDR1 SQVTM and CDR2 ANQGSEA. In TCRdb, the PCR reads were re-called with MiXCR into one record per CDR3 protein. The repertoire includes 400,000 to 600,000 distinct CDR3 sequences, about a quarter of them detected once, and approximately 0.8% sits in the top ten. Details on this clonotype: Since a much larger clone is just one base distant, this may be a read error.

The chain joins TRBV29-1 to TRBJ2-7; no clear D. This TCR was sampled from a human donor in good health. Some libraries in this study had Jurkat cell RNA spiked in. The material sequenced was naive CD8+ T cells from blood, with Jurkat cell RNA spiked in. Documented subset: FACS-sorted CD8+CD4-CCR7+CD45RA+ naive T cells. This CDR3 is CSVALTEQYF. In nucleotides, the CDR3 is TGCAGCGTTGCCCTAACCGAGCAGTACTTC.